The next 16 T cell receptor beta chains were all read from a single sample in a study of blood T cell repertoires in COVID-19. The protocol was immunoSEQ multiplex PCR, while the TCRdb copy is restricted to in-frame clones and leaves out a portion. Of about 380,000 clones detected, around nine tenths appear once; the ten largest clones hold 0.9% to 1.5%. Sequenced: PBMCs or T cells enriched from blood (not recorded which). Source of these receptors: a woman between 18 and 29 years old who had recovered from COVID-19.

CDR3 coding DNA: TGTGCCAGCAGCTTATTAACAGATACGCAGTATTTT. Translating gives CASSLLTDTQYF. The chain recombines TRBV13 with TRBJ2-3; the D is unclear. The CDR3 covers 12 residues. The germline gives CDR1 PRHDT, CDR2 FYEKMQ (reference sequence). The V end lost 2 bases, the J end lost 3 bases, and 3 bases lay between the germline ends. Drawing the rest from reference TRBV13 and TRBJ2-3, the complete variable domain is AAGVIQSPRHLIKEKRETATLKCYPIPRHDTVYWYQQGPGQDPQFLISFYEKMQSDKGSIPDRFSAQQFSDYHSELNMSSLELGDSALYFCASSLLTDTQYFGPGTRLTVL.

This sequence joins TRBV9 and TRBJ1-4, with D unclear. Germline CDR1 is SGDLS and CDR2 is YYNGEE. Trimming took 3 bases from V and 8 from J, leaving 11 bases between them. This CDR3 contains 13 residues. CDR3 region: CASSAGSPEKLFF. The CDR3, as DNA: TGTGCCAGCAGCGCCGGGAGCCCCGAAAAACTGTTTTTT.

The chain couples TRBV28 to TRBJ1-1; 7 nucleotides match TRBD1. The CDR3 totals 12 residues. Germline V lookup: CDR1 MDHEN, CDR2 SYDVKM. V dropped 2 bases and J dropped 11; count of bases not matched to a gene: 5. CDR3 in amino acids: CASSLTGERAFF. The CDR3 region has the DNA TGTGCCAGCAGTTTAACAGGGGAACGCGCTTTCTTT.

The V and J genes are TRBV15 and TRBJ1-2, with D perhaps matching TRBD1 (6 bases). V shed 5 bases and J shed 8 bases, with 21 bases lying between them. CDR1 is LNHNV, CDR2 YYDKDF, per germline (reference sequence). The CDR3 loop spans 15 amino acids. The CDR3 loop is CATSFPGHPIMGYTF. CDR3 nucleotides: TGTGCCACCAGCTTCCCGGGACACCCGATAATGGGCTACACCTTC. The full variable domain, its missing parts supplied by reference TRBV15 and TRBJ1-2, is DAMVIQNPRYQVTQFGKPVTLSCSQTLNHNVMYWYQQKSSQAPKLLFHYYDKDFNNEADTPDNFQSRRPNTSFCFLDIRSPGLGDTAMYLCATSFPGHPIMGYTFGSGTRLTVV.

This chain connects TRBV3-1 (or the pseudogene TRBV3-2) to TRBJ2-5; 11 bases are a match to TRBD2. The CDR3 length is 16 residues. Unmatched junction bases numbered 12, after V lost 7 bases and J lost 5 bases. Germline CDR1 is LGHDT and CDR2 is YNNKEL (reference sequence). The CDR3, as DNA: TGTGCCAGCAAAAAAGGGGCTAGCGGGGGGCGGGAGACCCAGTACTTC. As protein: CASKKGASGGRETQYF.

The rearrangement uses TRBV2 and TRBJ1-2; D is ambiguous. CDR1 and CDR2 (germline): SNHLY, FYNNEI. The V gene lost 4 bases and the J gene lost 6 bases, with 21 bases spanning the gap. The CDR3 has 16 residues. The DNA for the CDR3 is TGTGCCAGCAGTGTCTCTAGACGGGGAACTGGGGATGGCTACACCTTC. This translates into CASSVSRRGTGDGYTF. The whole variable domain, remainder taken from reference TRBV2 and TRBJ1-2, is EPEVTQTPSHQVTQMGQEVILRCVPISNHLYFYWYRQILGQKVEFLVSFYNNEISEKSEIFDDQFSVERPDGSNFTLKIRSTKLEDSAMYFCASSVSRRGTGDGYTFGSGTRLTVV.

The CDR3 spells CASSEEGGLRLTDTQYF. The CDR3 DNA is TGTGCCAGCAGTGAAGAGGGAGGCTTGCGCCTCACAGATACGCAGTATTTT. The chain links TRBV2 to TRBJ2-3; D is perhaps TRBD2 (6 bases). Germline V CDR1 and CDR2: SNHLY, FYNNEI. V was shortened by 1 base and J by 2 bases, with 16 bases between the two germline ends. The CDR3 length is 17 residues.

This chain uses TRBV2 with TRBJ1-2; 11 nucleotides agree with TRBD1. The ends lost 6 bases at V and 7 bases at J; junction bases unmatched: 4. The CDR3 consists of 13 residues. Germline assignment: CDR1 SNHLY and CDR2 FYNNEI. CDR3 DNA: TGTGCCAGCAGCGGACAGGGGGCTGCTGGCTACACCTTC. This codes for CASSGQGAAGYTF. Variable domain in full (rest from reference TRBV2 and TRBJ1-2): EPEVTQTPSHQVTQMGQEVILRCVPISNHLYFYWYRQILGQKVEFLVSFYNNEISEKSEIFDDQFSVERPDGSNFTLKIRSTKLEDSAMYFCASSGQGAAGYTFGSGTRLTVV.

The rearrangement links TRBV3-1 (or the pseudogene TRBV3-2) to TRBJ2-7; 9 nucleotides align to TRBD1. Losses at the gene ends were 1 base for V and 4 bases for J; bases not matched to a gene: 5. This CDR3 is 15 amino acids long. From germline, CDR1 is LGHDT and CDR2 YNNKEL (reference sequence). The CDR3 DNA reads TGTGCCAGCAGCCAAGCTCCGGGACAGGGATACGAGCAGTACTTC. It yields the protein CASSQAPGQGYEQYF.

The rearrangement joins TRBV5-6 to TRBJ2-7; D gene ambiguous. Germline V lookup: CDR1 SGHDT, CDR2 YYEEEE. The CDR3 runs 12 residues. Trimming shortened V by 1 base and J by 6 bases, and 8 bases separated the two germline ends. The CDR3 loop is CASSLKAAEQYF. The DNA for the CDR3 is TGTGCCAGCAGCTTGAAGGCGGCCGAGCAGTACTTC.

The rearrangement joins TRBV4-3 to TRBJ2-7, with 7 bases matching TRBD2. Trimming cost V 0 bases and J 6 bases; bases outside gene matches: 11. The CDR3 has 16 amino acids. CDR1 is LGHNA and CDR2 is YSLEER in the germline V gene. CDR3 amino acids: CASSQDWGGGNGEQYF. The CDR3 DNA follows: TGCGCCAGCAGCCAAGACTGGGGCGGGGGTAACGGCGAGCAGTACTTC.

V is TRBV5-1 and J is TRBJ2-1; 8 nucleotides align to TRBD2. The CDR3 consists of 15 residues. Per germline, CDR1 SGHRS and CDR2 YFSETQ. V lost 4 bases, J lost 7 bases, and 10 bases stayed unmatched. The CDR3 DNA reads as TGCGCCAGCAGCCCGGGGGGGGGCGCGGGAAATGAGCAGTTCTTC. Residues: CASSPGGGAGNEQFF.

This sequence joins TRBV30 and TRBJ2-7; 11 bases line up with TRBD2. The CDR3 runs 15 residues. Germline loops: CDR1 GTSNPN, CDR2 SVGIG (reference sequence). V lost 4 bases to trimming and J lost 5 bases; unmatched junction nucleotides: 10. CDR3 residues: CAWKKLIAGGDEQYF. The CDR3 nucleotides are TGTGCCTGGAAGAAATTGATAGCGGGGGGGGACGAGCAGTACTTC.

The chain uses TRBV5-8 and TRBJ1-6; D is ambiguous. This CDR3 spans 13 amino acids. V was shortened by 2 bases and J by 8 bases, with 8 bases between the two germline ends. Germline V gene lookup returns CDR1 SGHTS and CDR2 YDEGEE. The CDR3 region is CASSFNRHSPLHF. The DNA for the CDR3 is TGTGCCAGCAGCTTCAACAGACATTCACCCCTCCACTTT.

This clone was counted only a few times. The chain links TRBV5-1 to TRBJ1-2, with 7 nucleotides matching TRBD1. J gave up 4 bases and V 3 bases, and 0 bases lay outside the gene matches. Germline V lookup: CDR1 SGHRS, CDR2 YFSETQ. The CDR3 runs 12 residues. CDR3 protein: CASSWDSYGYTF. The DNA of the CDR3 is TGCGCCAGCAGCTGGGACAGCTATGGCTACACCTTC.

The chain employs TRBV15 and TRBJ1-2, with D possibly TRBD1 on 6 matching bases. The V gene lost 0 bases and the J gene lost 6 bases, with 11 bases spanning the gap. The CDR3 length is 14 residues. CDR1 is LNHNV, CDR2 YYDKDF, per germline (reference sequence). The CDR3 protein is CATSRDSDRNGYTF. The CDR3 DNA follows: TGTGCCACCAGCAGAGACTCGGACAGAAATGGCTACACCTTC. The full variable domain, completed using reference TRBV15 and TRBJ1-2, is DAMVIQNPRYQVTQFGKPVTLSCSQTLNHNVMYWYQQKSSQAPKLLFHYYDKDFNNEADTPDNFQSRRPNTSFCFLDIRSPGLGDTAMYLCATSRDSDRNGYTFGSGTRLTVV.